This T cell receptor beta chain was identified in a study of vaccination effects on CD4 cells after COVID-19. Regarding the study as a whole: Convalescent patients in the study were few, and early post-infection timepoints were absent. There was marked clonal contraction among infection- and vaccine-induced clones late after vaccination.

CDR1 and CDR2 (germline): SGHTA, FQGNSA. The CDR3 loop spans 14 amino acids. Trimming took 3 bases from V and 0 from J, leaving 8 bases between them. Remarks on this clone: Its specificity is unknown.

This table comes from immunoSEQ multiplex PCR, and its TCRdb copy is limited to in-frame clones, with some not included. The sample lists 55,000 to 75,000 clones; about 72% were seen once. ViraFEST expansion of antigen-specific CD4+ T cells with viral peptide pools preceded sequencing. With approximately 9 days of culture completed, CD4+ T cells were isolated. Having tested negative for nucleocapsid antibodies, the vaccine recipients showed no prior SARS-CoV-2 infection. Cells had half their medium changed to IL-2 medium on days 3 and 7. Here the sequenced sample was CD4+ T cells from PBMCs cultured with HCoV-NL63 spike peptides, taken before COVID-19 vaccination. V usage is TRBV7-2 and J usage is TRBJ2-5; perhaps TRBD2 as D (5 bases). The receptor was isolated from a human donor who received a COVID-19 vaccine. The CDR3 bases are TGTGCCAGCAGCTTGTCCGGGAACCAAGAGACCCAGTACTTC. Its protein product is CASSLSGNQETQYF.